A selection of T cell receptor beta chains follows, all from one sample in a study of T cells expressing NK-cell markers. Each CDR3 protein gets one entry in TCRdb, which reprocessed the 5' RACE reads and gives no DNA. Recorded for this sample: 3,000 to 3,500 distinct CDR3 sequences. The sequencing sample was made of blood T cells: a sorted CD56 or NKG2C T cell subset, CD4+ or CD8+ T cells, or bulk PBMC T cells (not recorded which). All receptors come from a woman between 18 and 30 years old in good health. Each CDR3 is given with its conserved first and last residue. A row's size may be missing; if present it is once, few, many or a size class.

j_gene: TRBJ1-1; v_gene: TRBV20-1; abundance: .; CDR3aa: CSAGGQGVTEAFF
j_gene: TRBJ2-3; v_gene: TRBV6-2/TRBV6-3; abundance: .; CDR3aa: CASAGTSGSADTQYF
j_gene: TRBJ2-3; v_gene: TRBV5-1; abundance: .; CDR3aa: CASSPTGPSTDTQYF
j_gene: TRBJ2-5; v_gene: TRBV10-1; abundance: .; CDR3aa: CASSRAGGEETQYF
j_gene: TRBJ2-7; v_gene: TRBV2; abundance: .; CDR3aa: CASSEWIGGDTRVPYEQYF
j_gene: TRBJ2-7; v_gene: TRBV7-9; abundance: medium-sized; CDR3aa: CASSSQGPYEQYF
j_gene: TRBJ2-7; v_gene: TRBV6-2/TRBV6-3; abundance: .; CDR3aa: CASGGSYEQYF
j_gene: TRBJ1-2; v_gene: TRBV9; abundance: .; CDR3aa: CASSSGAGGYTF
j_gene: TRBJ1-1; v_gene: TRBV18; abundance: medium-sized; CDR3aa: CASSPSKPPGVEAFF
j_gene: TRBJ2-6; v_gene: TRBV25-1; abundance: .; CDR3aa: CASSVGDVLTF
j_gene: TRBJ2-7; v_gene: TRBV20-1; abundance: .; CDR3aa: CSGMTGTTPYEQYF
j_gene: TRBJ1-4; v_gene: TRBV7-9; abundance: .; CDR3aa: CASSWGGSEKLFF
j_gene: TRBJ2-2; v_gene: TRBV19; abundance: .; CDR3aa: CASSFSGSTGELFF
j_gene: TRBJ2-7; v_gene: TRBV10-1; abundance: medium-sized; CDR3aa: CASSEGSSGTYEQYF
j_gene: TRBJ1-5; v_gene: TRBV6-1; abundance: .; CDR3aa: CASSEEEGMGNQPQHF
j_gene: TRBJ2-3; v_gene: TRBV25-1; abundance: .; CDR3aa: CASSGSTDTQYF
j_gene: TRBJ1-1; v_gene: TRBV23-1; abundance: .; CDR3aa: CASSQEAVEAFF
j_gene: TRBJ2-1; v_gene: TRBV6-4; abundance: medium-sized; CDR3aa: CASSETSGGNEQFF
j_gene: TRBJ2-1; v_gene: TRBV5-1; abundance: .; CDR3aa: CASSSHPGVDSYNEQFF
j_gene: TRBJ2-5; v_gene: TRBV6-4; abundance: .; CDR3aa: CASSEGRTSGGQETQYF
j_gene: TRBJ2-1; v_gene: TRBV5-4; abundance: .; CDR3aa: CASSLVWSRAQFF
j_gene: TRBJ1-1; v_gene: TRBV6-1; abundance: .; CDR3aa: CASSEMGGNTEAFF
j_gene: TRBJ1-2; v_gene: TRBV10-2; abundance: .; CDR3aa: CASSESDTNYGYTF
j_gene: TRBJ2-1; v_gene: TRBV6-2/TRBV6-3; abundance: large; CDR3aa: CASSYSGTGGYEQFF
j_gene: TRBJ1-1; v_gene: TRBV6-1; abundance: .; CDR3aa: CASSAQGENTEAFF
j_gene: TRBJ1-2; v_gene: TRBV25-1; abundance: medium-sized; CDR3aa: CASSAVTGGVGHGYTF
j_gene: TRBJ1-6; v_gene: TRBV6-4; abundance: .; CDR3aa: CASSELENSPLHF
j_gene: TRBJ2-1; v_gene: TRBV6-4; abundance: .; CDR3aa: CASSAGGNEQFF
j_gene: TRBJ1-6; v_gene: TRBV3-1; abundance: .; CDR3aa: CASSQDKGILNSPLHF
j_gene: TRBJ1-2; v_gene: TRBV29-1; abundance: .; CDR3aa: CSVDRGPNYGYTF
j_gene: TRBJ2-3; v_gene: TRBV6-1; abundance: .; CDR3aa: CASSDTPGSTDTQYF
j_gene: TRBJ2-7; v_gene: TRBV7-2; abundance: .; CDR3aa: CASSLGLAGGISYEQYF
j_gene: TRBJ2-7; v_gene: TRBV25-1; abundance: medium-sized; CDR3aa: CASSEGNGYEQYF
j_gene: TRBJ1-5; v_gene: TRBV15; abundance: large; CDR3aa: CATSSHREGQPQHF
j_gene: TRBJ2-5; v_gene: TRBV20-1; abundance: .; CDR3aa: CSARDYRGRAETQYF
j_gene: TRBJ2-3; v_gene: TRBV6-4; abundance: medium-sized; CDR3aa: CASSASGGATDTQYF
j_gene: TRBJ2-1; v_gene: TRBV20-1; abundance: medium-sized; CDR3aa: CSATSSEFEQFF
j_gene: TRBJ2-7; v_gene: TRBV7-2; abundance: .; CDR3aa: CASSLGGLLGYF
j_gene: TRBJ2-7; v_gene: TRBV25-1; abundance: .; CDR3aa: CATSSDRGEQYF
j_gene: TRBJ1-1; v_gene: TRBV3-1; abundance: .; CDR3aa: CASSQDRPNTEAFF